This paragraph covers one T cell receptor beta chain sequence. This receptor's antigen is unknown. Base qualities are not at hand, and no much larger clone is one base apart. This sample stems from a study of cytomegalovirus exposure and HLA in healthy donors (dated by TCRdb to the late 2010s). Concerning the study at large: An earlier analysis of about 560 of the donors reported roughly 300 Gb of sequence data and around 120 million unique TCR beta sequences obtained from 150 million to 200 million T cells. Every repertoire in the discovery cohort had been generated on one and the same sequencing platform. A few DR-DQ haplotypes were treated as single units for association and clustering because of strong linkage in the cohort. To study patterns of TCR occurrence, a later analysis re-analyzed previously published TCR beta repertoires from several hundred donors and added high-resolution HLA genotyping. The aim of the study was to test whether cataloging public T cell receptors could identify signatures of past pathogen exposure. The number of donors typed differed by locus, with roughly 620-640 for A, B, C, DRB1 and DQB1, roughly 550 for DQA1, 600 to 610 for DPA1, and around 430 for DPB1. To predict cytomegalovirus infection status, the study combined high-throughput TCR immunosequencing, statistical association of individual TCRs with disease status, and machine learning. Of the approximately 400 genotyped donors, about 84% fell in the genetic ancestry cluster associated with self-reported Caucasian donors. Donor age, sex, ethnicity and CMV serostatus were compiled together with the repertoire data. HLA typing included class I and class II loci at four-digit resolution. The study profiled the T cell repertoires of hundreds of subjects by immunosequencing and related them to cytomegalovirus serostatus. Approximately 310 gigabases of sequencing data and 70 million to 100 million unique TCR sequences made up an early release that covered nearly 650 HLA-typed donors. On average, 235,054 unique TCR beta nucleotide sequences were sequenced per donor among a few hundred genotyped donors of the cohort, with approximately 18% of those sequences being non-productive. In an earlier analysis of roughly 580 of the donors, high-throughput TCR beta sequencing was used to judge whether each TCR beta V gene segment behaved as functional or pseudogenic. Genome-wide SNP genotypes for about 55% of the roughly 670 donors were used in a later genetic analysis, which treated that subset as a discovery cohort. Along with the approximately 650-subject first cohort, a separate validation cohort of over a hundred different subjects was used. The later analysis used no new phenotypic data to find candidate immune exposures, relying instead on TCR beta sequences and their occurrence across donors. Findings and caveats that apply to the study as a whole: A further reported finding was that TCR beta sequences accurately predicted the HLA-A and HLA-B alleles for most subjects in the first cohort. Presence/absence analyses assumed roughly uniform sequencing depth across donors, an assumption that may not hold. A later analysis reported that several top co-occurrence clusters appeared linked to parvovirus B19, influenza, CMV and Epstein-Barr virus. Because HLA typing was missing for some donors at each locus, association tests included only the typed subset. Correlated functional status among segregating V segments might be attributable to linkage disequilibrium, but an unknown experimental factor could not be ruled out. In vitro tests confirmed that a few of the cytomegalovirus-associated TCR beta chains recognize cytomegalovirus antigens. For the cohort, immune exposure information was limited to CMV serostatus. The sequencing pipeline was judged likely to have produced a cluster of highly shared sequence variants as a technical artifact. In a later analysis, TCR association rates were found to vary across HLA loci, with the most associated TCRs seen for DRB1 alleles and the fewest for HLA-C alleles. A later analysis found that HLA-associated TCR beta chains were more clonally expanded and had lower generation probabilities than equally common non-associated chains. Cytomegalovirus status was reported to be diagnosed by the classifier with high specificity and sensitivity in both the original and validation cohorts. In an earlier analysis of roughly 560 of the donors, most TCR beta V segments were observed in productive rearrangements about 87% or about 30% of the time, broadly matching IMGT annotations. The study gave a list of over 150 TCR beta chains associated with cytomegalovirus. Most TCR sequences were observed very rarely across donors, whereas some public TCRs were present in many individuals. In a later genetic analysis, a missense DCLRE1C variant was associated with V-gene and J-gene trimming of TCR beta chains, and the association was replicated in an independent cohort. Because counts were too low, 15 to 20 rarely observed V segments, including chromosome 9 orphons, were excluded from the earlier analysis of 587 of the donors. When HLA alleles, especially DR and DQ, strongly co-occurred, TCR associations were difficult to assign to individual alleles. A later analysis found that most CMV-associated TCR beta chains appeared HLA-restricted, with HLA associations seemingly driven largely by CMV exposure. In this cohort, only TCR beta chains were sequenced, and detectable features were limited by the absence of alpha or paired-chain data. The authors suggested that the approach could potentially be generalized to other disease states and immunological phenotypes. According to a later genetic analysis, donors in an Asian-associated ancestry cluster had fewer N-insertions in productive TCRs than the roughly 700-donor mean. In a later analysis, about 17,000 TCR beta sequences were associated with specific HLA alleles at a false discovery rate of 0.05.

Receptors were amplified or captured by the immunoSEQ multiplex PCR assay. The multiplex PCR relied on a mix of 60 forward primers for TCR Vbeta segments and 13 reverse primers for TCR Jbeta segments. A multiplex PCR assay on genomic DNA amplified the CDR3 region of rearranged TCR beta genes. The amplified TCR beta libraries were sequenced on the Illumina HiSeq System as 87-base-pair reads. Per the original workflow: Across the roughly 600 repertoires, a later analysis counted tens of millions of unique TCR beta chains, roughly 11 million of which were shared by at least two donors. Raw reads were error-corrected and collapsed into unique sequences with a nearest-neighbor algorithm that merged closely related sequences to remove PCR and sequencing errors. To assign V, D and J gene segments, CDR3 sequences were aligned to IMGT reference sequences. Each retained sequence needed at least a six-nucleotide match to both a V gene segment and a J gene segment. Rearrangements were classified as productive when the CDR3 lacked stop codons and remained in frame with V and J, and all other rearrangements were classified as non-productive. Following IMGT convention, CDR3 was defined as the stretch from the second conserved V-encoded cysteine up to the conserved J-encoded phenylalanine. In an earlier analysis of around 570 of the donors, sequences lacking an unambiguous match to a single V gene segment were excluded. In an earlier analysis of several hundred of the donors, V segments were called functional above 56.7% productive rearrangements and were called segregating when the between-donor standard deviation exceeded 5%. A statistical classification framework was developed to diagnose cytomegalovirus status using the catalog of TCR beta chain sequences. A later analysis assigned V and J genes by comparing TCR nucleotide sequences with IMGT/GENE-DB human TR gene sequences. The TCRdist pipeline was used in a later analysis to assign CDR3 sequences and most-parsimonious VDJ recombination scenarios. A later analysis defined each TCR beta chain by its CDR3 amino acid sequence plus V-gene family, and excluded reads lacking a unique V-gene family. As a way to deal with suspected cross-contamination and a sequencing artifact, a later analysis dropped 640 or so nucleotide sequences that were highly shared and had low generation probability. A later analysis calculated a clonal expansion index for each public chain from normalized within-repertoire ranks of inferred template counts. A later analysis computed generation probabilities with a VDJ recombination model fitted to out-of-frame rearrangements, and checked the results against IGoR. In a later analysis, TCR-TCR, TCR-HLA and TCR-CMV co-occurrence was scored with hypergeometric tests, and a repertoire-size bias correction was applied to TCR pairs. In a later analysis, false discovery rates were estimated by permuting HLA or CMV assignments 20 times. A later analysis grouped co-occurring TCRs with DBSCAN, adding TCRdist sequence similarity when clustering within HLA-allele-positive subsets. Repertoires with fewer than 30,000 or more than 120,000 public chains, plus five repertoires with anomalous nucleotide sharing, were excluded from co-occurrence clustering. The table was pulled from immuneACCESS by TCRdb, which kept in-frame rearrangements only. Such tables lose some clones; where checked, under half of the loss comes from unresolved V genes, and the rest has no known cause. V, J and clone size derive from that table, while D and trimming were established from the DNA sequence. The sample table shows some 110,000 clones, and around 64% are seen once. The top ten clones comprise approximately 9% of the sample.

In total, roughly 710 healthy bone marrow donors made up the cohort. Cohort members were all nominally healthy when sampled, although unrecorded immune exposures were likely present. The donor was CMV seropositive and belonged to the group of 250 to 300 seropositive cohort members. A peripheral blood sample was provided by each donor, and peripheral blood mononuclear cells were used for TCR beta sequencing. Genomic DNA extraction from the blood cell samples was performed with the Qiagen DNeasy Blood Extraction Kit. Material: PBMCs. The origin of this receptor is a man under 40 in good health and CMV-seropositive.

The sequenced DNA: TGTGCCAGTAGTAAACAGGGGATCTTTGAGACCCAGTACTTC. This translates into CASSKQGIFETQYF. The sequence is built from TRBV19 and TRBJ2-5; 7 bases in between match TRBD1. The germline V gene encodes CDR1 LNHDA and CDR2 SQIVND (reference sequence). Its CDR3 holds 14 amino acids, cysteine through phenylalanine. Of all the DNA, just the CDR3 is kept, 42 bases in frame from base 1. The V end gives up 4 bases and the J end 5 bases, leaving 7 bases in the junction not matched to a gene. With all but the CDR3 taken from the reference TRBV19 and TRBJ2-5 genes, the full variable domain is: DGGITQSPKYLFRKEGQNVTLSCEQNLNHDAMYWYRQDPGQGLRLIYYSQIVNDFQKGDIAEGYSVSREKKESFPLTVTSAQKNPTAFYLCASSKQGIFETQYFGPGTRLLVL.